Described below is a single T cell receptor (beta chain) sequence and its context. This entry comes from a study of beta chain features in type 1 diabetes. The CDR3 runs 15 residues. Trimming removed 2 bases from V and 7 bases from J, with 19 bases in between. Germline CDR1 is SGDLS and CDR2 is YYNGEE. In total, each donor contributed a single heparinised blood draw that averaged around 0.12 L. The study reverse transcribed the entire isolated RNA, so it sequenced expressed TCRB transcripts. Sequencing was performed with immunoSEQ multiplex PCR; in TCRdb, only in-frame clones are kept and a portion is missing. The data contain about 350,000 clones, around a fifth of them singletons.

The material sequenced was naive CD4+ T cells from blood. The sequence came from a woman between 18 and 29 years old in good health. V is TRBV9 and J is TRBJ2-7, with a weak D call TRBD2 (6 bases). In DNA, the CDR3 is TGTGCCAGCAGCGTCACCTGGGACTCGGGGAGAGAGCAGTACTTC. The encoded protein is CASSVTWDSGREQYF.